The sequence of this TCR beta chain was determined in a study of blood T cell repertoires in COVID-19. Data came from immunoSEQ multiplex PCR; TCRdb stores just in-frame clones and leaves some out. The data show 250,000 to 350,000 clones, about 90% seen once. Germline values: CDR1 PRHDT, CDR2 FYEKMQ (reference sequence). This CDR3 contains 15 residues. V was pared by 7 bases and J by 3 bases, with 18 bases between. J is TRBJ1-1 and V is TRBV13; TRBD1 might be the D (6 bases). This sequence was found in a woman between 45 and 65 years old who had recovered from COVID-19. The sequencing sample was made of peripheral blood. The CDR3: CASTLVRKGDTEAFF. The CDR3 region has the DNA TGTGCCAGCACCCTCGTTCGCAAGGGGGACACTGAAGCTTTCTTT.